This T cell receptor beta chain was recovered during a study of cytomegalovirus exposure and HLA in healthy donors. Study findings and constraints: A later analysis found TCR association rates differed by HLA locus, highest for DRB1 and lowest for HLA-C. Whilst most TCR sequences proved rare, a subset of public TCRs occurred across many donors. It was likely that a cluster of highly shared sequence variants was a sequencing artifact.

With 60 Vbeta and 13 Jbeta primers, the PCR was carried out. Data came from immunoSEQ multiplex PCR; TCRdb stores just in-frame clones and leaves some out. The table lists around 180,000 clones, about four fifths of them singletons. CDR3 length: 16 residues. V was pared by 2 bases and J by 5 bases, with 11 bases of the junction left unmatched. Germline CDR1 reads SGHRS; CDR2 reads YFSETQ. Comments on this clone: Its specificity is not known.

Likely unrecorded immune exposures existed in these nominally healthy donors. The sample comprised PBMCs. The sequence derives from a woman aged 45 to 65 in good health and CMV-seronegative. The chain combines TRBV5-1 with TRBJ1-1; 8 bases are a match to TRBD1. Here the CDR3 DNA reads TGCGCCAGCAGCTTAGGCCCAGGGGGCGAAGATACTGAAGCTTTCTTT. Encoded protein: CASSLGPGGEDTEAFF.